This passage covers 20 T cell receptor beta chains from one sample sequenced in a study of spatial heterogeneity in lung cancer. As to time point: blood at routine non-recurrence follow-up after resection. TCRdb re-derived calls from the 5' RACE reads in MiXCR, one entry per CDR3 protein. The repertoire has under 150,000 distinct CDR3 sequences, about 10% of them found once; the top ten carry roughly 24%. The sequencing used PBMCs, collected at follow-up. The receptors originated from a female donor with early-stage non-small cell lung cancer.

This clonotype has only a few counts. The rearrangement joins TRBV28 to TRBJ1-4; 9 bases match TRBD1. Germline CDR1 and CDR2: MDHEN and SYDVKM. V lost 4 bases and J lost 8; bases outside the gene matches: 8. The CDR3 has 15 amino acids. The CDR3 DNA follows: TGTGCCAGCAGTTCCAACAGGGGGCTAAGGGAAAAACTGTTTTTT. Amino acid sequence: CASSSNRGLREKLFF.

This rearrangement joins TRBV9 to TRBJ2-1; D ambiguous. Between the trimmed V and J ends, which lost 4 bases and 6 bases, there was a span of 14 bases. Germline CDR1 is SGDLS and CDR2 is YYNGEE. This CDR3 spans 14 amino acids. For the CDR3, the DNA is TGTGCCAGCAGCCCTGTGGAGCGCGGCAATGAGCAGTTCTTC. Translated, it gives CASSPVERGNEQFF.

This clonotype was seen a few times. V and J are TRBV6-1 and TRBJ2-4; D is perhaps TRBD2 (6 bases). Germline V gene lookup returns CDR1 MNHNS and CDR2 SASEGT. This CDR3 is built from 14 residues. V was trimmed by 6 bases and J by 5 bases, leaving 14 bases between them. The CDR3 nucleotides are TGTGCCAGCAGCGGAGGGTTGTTGGAAAACATTCAGTACTTC. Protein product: CASSGGLLENIQYF.

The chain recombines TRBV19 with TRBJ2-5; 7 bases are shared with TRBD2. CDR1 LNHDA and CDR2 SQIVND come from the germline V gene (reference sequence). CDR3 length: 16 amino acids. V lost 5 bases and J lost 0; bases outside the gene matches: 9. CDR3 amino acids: CASSLPGLSYQETQYF. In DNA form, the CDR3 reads TGTGCCAGTAGTCTTCCGGGACTATCGTACCAAGAGACCCAGTACTTC.

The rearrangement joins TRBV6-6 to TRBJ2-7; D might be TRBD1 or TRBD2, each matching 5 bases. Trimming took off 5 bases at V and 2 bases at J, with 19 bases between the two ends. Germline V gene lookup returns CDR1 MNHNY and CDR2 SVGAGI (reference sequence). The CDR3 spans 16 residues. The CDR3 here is CASSLQITGRTYEQYF. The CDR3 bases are TGTGCCAGCAGTCTACAAATTACGGGACGGACCTACGAGCAGTACTTC.

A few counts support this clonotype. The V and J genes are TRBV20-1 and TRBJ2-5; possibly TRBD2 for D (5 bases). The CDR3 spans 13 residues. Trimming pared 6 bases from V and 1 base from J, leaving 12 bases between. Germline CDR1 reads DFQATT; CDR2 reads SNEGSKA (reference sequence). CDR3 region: CSAPADFQETQYF. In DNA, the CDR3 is TGCAGTGCACCAGCGGATTTCCAAGAGACCCAGTACTTC.

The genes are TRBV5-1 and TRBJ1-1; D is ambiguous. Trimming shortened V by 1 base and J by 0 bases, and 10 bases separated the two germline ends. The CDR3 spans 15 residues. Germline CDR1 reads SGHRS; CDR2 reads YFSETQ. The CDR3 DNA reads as TGCGCCAGCAGCTTGCCCGAAACCTTGAACACTGAAGCTTTCTTT. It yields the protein CASSLPETLNTEAFF.

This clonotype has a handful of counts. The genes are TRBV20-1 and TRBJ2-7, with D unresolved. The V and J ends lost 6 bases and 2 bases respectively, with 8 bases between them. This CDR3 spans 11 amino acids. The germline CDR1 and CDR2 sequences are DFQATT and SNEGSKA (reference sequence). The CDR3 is CSAQRAYEQYF. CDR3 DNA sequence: TGCAGTGCCCAACGGGCCTACGAGCAGTACTTC.

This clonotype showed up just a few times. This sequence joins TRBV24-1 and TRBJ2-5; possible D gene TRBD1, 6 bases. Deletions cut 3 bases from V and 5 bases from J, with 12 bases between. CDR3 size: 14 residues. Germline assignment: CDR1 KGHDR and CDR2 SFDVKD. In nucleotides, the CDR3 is TGTGCCACCAGTGATCCAACAGGGCATGAGACCCAGTACTTC. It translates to CATSDPTGHETQYF.

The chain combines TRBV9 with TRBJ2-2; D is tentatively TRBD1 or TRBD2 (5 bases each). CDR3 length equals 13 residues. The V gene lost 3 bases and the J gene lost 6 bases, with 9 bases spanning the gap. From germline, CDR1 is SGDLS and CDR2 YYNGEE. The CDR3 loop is CASSAGTSGELFF. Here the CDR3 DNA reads TGTGCCAGCAGCGCCGGGACCTCCGGGGAGCTGTTTTTT.

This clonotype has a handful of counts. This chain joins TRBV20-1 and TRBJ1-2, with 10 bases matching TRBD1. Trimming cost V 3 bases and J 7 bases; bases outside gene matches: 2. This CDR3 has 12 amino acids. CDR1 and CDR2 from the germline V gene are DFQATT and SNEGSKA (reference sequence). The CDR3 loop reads CSASGTGVGYTF. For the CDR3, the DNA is TGCAGTGCTAGCGGGACAGGGGTTGGCTACACCTTC.

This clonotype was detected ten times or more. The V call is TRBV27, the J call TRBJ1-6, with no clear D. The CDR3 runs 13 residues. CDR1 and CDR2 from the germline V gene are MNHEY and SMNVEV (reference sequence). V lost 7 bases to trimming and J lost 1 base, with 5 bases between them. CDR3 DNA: TGTGCCAGCACCTATTCCTATAATTCACCCCTCCACTTT. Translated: CASTYSYNSPLHF.

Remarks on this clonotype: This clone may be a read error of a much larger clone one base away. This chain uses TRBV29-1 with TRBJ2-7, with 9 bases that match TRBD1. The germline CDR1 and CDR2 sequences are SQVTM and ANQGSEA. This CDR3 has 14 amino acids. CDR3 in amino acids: CSAWGGTGTNERYF. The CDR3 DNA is TGCAGCGCCTGGGGGGGGACAGGGACCAACGAGCGGTACTTC.

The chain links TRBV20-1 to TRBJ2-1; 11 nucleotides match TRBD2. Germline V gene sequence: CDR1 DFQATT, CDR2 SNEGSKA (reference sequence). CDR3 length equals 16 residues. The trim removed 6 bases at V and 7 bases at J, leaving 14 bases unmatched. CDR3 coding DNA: TGCAGTGCCCCGCTAGCGGGGGGCGGGTTCGTAAATGAGCAGTTCTTC. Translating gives CSAPLAGGGFVNEQFF.

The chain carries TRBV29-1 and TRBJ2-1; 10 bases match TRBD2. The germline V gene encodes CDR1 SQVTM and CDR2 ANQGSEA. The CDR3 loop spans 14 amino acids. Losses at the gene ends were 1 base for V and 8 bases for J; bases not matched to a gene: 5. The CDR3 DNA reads TGCAGCGTTGAAGGGACTAGCGGCTCCTATGAGCAGTTCTTC. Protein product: CSVEGTSGSYEQFF.

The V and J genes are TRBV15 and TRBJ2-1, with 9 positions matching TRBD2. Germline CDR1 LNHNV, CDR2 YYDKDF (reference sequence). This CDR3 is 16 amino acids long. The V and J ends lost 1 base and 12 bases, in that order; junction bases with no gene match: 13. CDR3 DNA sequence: TGTGCCACCAGCAGAGCTGGTAGCGGGAGTTTTGGGGGGCAGTTCTTC. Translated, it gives CATSRAGSGSFGGQFF.

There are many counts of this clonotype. CDR3 sequence: CASSQDDWTSGRTQYF. CDR3 DNA: TGTGCCAGCAGCCAAGACGACTGGACTAGCGGGAGGACGCAGTATTTT. V and J are TRBV11-1 and TRBJ2-3; TRBD2 matches 14 bases. Germline V gene data show CDR1 as SGHAT and CDR2 as FQDESV (reference sequence). The junction had 10 bases not matched to a gene; V was cut back by 5 bases and J by 9 bases. There are 16 residues in the CDR3.

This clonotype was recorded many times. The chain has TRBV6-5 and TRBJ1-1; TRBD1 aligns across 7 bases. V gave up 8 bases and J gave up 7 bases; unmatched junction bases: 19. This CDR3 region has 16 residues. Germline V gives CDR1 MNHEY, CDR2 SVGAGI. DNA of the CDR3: TGTGCCAGCTGCCCGCCCCCGAACAGGGGATGGGGTGAAGCTTTCTTT. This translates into CASCPPPNRGWGEAFF.

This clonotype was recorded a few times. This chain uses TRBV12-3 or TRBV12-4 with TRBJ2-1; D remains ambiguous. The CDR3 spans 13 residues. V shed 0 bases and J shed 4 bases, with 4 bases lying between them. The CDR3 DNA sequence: TGTGCCAGCAGTTTAGCCTCGTACAATGAGCAGTTCTTC. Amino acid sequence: CASSLASYNEQFF.

The CDR3 DNA reads as TGTGCCAGTTCTAGCGGGAGGTACGAGCAGTACTTC. Protein sequence: CASSSGRYEQYF. J is TRBJ2-7 and V is TRBV6-6; 11 bases align to TRBD2. There are 12 residues in the CDR3. The V segment lost 9 bases and the J segment 4 bases; nucleotides outside the gene matches: 2. CDR1 MNHNY and CDR2 SVGAGI come from the germline V gene (reference sequence).